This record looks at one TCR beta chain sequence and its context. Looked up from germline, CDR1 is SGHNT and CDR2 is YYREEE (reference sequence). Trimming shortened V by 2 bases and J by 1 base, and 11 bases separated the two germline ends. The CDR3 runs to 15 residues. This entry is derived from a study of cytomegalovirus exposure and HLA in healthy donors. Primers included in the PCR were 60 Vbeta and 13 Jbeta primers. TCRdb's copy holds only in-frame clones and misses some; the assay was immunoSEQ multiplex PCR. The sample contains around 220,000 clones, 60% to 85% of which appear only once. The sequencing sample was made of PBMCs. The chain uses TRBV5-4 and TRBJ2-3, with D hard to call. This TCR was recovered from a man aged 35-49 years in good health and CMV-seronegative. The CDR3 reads CASSFILSGTDTQYF. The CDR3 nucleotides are TGTGCCAGCAGCTTTATTTTAAGCGGCACAGATACGCAGTATTTT.